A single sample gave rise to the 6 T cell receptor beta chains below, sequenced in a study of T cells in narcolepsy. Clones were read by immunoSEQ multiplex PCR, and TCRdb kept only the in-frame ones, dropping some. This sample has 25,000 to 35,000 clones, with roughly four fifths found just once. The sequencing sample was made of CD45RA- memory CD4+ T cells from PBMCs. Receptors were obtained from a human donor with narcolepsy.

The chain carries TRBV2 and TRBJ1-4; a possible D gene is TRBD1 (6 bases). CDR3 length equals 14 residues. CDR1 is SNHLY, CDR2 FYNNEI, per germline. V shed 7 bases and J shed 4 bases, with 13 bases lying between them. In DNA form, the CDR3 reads TGTGCCAGCATTCCGGACAGCCGTAATGAAAAACTGTTTTTT. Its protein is CASIPDSRNEKLFF.

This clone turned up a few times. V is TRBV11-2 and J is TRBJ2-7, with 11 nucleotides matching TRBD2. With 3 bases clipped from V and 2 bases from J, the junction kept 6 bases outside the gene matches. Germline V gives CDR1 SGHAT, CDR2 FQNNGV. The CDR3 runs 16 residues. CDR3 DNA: TGTGCCAGCAGCTTTACTAGCGGGGGTGTCCCCTACGAGCAGTACTTC. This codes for CASSFTSGGVPYEQYF.

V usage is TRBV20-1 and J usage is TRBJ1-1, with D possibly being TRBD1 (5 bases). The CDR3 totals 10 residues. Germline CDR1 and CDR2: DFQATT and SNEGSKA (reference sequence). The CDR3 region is CSGGPGEAFF. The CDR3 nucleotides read TGCAGCGGGGGACCAGGTGAAGCTTTCTTT.

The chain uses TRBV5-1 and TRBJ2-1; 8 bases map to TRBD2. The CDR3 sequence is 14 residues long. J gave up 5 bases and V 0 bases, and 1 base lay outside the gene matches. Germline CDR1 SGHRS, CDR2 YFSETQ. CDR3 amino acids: CASSLVLADNEQFF. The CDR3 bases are TGCGCCAGCAGCTTGGTACTAGCGGACAATGAGCAGTTCTTC.

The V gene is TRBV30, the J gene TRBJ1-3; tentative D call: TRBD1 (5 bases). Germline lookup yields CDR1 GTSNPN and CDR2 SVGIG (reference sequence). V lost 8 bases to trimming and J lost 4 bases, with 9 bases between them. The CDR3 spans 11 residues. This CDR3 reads CAHRTGNTIYF. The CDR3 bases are TGTGCCCACAGGACAGGAAACACCATATATTTT. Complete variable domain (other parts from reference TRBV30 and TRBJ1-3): SQTIHQWPATLVQPVGSPLSLECTVEGTSNPNLYWYRQAAGRGLQLLFYSVGIGQISSEVPQNLSASRPQDRQFILSSKKLLLSDSGFYLCAHRTGNTIYFGEGSWLTVV.

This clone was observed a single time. The CDR3 reads CASSLALGSNTEAFF. The CDR3 bases are TGTGCCAGCAGCTTAGCGCTGGGATCGAACACTGAAGCTTTCTTT. This chain links TRBV7-9 with TRBJ1-1, with unresolved D. V dropped 0 bases and J dropped 1 base, with 9 bases sitting between them. The germline CDR1 and CDR2 sequences are SEHNR and FQNEAQ (reference sequence). This CDR3 has 15 residues. Full variable domain (missing parts from reference TRBV7-9 and TRBJ1-1): DTGVSQNPRHKITKRGQNVTFRCDPISEHNRLYWYRQTLGQGPEFLTYFQNEAQLEKSRLLSDRFSAERPKGSFSTLEIQRTEQGDSAMYLCASSLALGSNTEAFFGQGTRLTVV.